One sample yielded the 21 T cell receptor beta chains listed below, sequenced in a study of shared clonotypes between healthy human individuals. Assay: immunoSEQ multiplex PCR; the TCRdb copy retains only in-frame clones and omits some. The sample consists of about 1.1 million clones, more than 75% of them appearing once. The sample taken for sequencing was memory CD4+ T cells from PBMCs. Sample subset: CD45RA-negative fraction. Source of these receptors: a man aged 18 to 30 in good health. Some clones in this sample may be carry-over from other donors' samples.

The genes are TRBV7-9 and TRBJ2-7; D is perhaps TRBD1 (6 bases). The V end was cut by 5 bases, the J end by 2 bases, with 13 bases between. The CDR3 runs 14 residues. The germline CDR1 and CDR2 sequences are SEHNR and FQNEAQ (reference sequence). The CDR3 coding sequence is TGTGCCAGCAGCCGACAGGACGTTCCCTACGAGCAGTACTTC. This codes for CASSRQDVPYEQYF.

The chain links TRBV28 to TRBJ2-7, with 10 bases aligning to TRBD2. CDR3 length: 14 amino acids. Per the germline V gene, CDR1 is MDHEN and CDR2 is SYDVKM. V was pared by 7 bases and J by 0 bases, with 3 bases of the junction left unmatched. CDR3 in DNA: TGTGCCAGCACCCTAGCGGGGGCCTCCTACGAGCAGTACTTC. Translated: CASTLAGASYEQYF.

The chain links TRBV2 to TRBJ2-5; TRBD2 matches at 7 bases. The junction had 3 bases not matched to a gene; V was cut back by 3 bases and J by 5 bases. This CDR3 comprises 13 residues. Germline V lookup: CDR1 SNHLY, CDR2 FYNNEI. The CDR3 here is CASSDWEGETQYF. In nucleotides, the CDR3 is TGTGCCAGCAGTGACTGGGAGGGGGAGACCCAGTACTTC.

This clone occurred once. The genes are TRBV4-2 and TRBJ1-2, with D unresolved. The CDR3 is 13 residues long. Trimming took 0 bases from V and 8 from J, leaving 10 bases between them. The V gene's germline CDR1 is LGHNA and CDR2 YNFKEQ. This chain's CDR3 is CASSQEEGSGYTF. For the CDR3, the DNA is TGTGCCAGCAGCCAAGAAGAGGGCAGCGGCTACACCTTC.

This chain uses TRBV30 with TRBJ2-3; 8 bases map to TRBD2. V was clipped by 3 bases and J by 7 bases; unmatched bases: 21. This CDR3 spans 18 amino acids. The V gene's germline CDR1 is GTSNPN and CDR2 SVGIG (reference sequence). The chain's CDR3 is CAWRARLGLDYIPNTQYF. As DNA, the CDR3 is TGTGCCTGGAGGGCAAGATTGGGACTAGACTATATTCCAAATACGCAGTATTTT.

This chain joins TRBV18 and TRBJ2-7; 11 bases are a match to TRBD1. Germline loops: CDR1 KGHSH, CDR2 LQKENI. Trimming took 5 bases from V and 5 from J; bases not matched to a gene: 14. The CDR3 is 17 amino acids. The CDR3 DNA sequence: TGTGCCAGCTCATCCGTTCCGGAGGACAGGGGGCGCCACGAGCAGTACTTC. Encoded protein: CASSSVPEDRGRHEQYF.

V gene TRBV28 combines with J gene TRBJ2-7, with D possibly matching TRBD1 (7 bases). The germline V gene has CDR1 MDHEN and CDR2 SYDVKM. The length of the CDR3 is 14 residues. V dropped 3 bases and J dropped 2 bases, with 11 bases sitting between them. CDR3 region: CASSFAGGPYEQYF. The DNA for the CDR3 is TGTGCCAGCAGTTTTGCAGGGGGGCCCTACGAGCAGTACTTC. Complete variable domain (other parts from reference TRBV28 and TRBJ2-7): DVKVTQSSRYLVKRTGEKVFLECVQDMDHENMFWYRQDPGLGLRLIYFSYDVKMKEKGDIPEGYSVSREKKERFSLILESASTNQTSMYLCASSFAGGPYEQYFGPGTRLTVT.

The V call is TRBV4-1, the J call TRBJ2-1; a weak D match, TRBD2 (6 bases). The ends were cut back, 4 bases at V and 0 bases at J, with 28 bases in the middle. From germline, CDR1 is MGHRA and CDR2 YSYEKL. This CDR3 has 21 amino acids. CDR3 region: CASSPGGRLDRRGASYNEQFF. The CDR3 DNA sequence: TGCGCCAGCAGCCCCGGCGGTAGACTAGACCGTAGGGGAGCCTCCTACAATGAGCAGTTCTTC.

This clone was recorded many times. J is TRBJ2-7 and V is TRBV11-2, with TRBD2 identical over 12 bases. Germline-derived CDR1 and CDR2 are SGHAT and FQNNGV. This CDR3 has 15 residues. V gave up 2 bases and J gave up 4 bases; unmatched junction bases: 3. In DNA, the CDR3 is TGTGCCAGCAGCTTAAGGCTAGCGGGAGGGTACGAGCAGTACTTC. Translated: CASSLRLAGGYEQYF.

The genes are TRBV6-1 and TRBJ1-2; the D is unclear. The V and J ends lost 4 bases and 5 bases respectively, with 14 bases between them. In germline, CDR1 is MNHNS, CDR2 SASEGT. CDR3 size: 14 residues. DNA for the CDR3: TGTGCCAGCAGTGCGCACCAGGATGGATATGGCTACACCTTC. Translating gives CASSAHQDGYGYTF.

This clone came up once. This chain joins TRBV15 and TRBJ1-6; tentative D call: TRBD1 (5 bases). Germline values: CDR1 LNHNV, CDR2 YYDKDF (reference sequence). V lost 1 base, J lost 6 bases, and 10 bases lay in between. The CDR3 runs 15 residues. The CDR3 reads CATSRGWGGNSPLHF. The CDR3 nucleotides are TGTGCCACCAGCAGAGGCTGGGGGGGTAATTCACCCCTCCACTTT.

In DNA form, the CDR3 reads TGCGCCAGCAGCTTGGCCGGGACGCAGGACACGCAGTATTTT. It translates to CASSLAGTQDTQYF. The chain joins TRBV5-1 to TRBJ2-3; D tentatively reads TRBD1 or TRBD2 (5 bases each). V lost 0 bases and J 9 bases, leaving 14 bases between the germline ends. CDR3 size: 14 residues. CDR1 SGHRS and CDR2 YFSETQ come from the germline V gene.

The CDR3 loop reads CASSPDRHTEAFF. The DNA of the CDR3 is TGTGCCAGCAGCCCGGACAGGCACACTGAAGCTTTCTTT. V and J are TRBV7-3 and TRBJ1-1, with 7 positions matching TRBD1. V shed 5 bases, J shed 3 bases, and the junction held 3 bases outside the gene matches. CDR3 size: 13 residues. CDR1 SGHTA and CDR2 FQGTGA come from the germline V gene.

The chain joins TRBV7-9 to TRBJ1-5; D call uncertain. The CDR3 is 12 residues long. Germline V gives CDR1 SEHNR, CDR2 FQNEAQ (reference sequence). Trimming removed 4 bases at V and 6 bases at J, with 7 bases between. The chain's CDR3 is CASSSGPQPQHF. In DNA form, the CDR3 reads TGTGCCAGCAGCTCGGGCCCTCAGCCCCAGCATTTT.

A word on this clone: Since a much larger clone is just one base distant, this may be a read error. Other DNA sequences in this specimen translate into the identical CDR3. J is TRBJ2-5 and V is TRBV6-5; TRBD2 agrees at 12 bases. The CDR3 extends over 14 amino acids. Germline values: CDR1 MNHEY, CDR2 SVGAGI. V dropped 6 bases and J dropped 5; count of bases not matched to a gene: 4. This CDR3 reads CASSRLAGEETQYF. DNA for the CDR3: TGTGCCAGCAGCAGACTAGCGGGAGAGGAGACCCAGTACTTC.

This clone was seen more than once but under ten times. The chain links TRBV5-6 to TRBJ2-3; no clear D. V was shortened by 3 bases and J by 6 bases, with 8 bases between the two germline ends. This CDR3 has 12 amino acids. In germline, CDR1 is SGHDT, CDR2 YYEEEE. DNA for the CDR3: TGTGCCAGCAGCTCCGACGGGGATACGCAGTATTTT. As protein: CASSSDGDTQYF.

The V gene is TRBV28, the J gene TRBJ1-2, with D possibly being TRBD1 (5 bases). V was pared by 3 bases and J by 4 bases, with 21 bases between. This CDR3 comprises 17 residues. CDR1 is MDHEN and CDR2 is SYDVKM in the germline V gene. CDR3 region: CASSFLFRVRGSYGYTF. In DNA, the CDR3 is TGTGCCAGCAGTTTTTTGTTTAGGGTTCGGGGGTCCTATGGCTACACCTTC.

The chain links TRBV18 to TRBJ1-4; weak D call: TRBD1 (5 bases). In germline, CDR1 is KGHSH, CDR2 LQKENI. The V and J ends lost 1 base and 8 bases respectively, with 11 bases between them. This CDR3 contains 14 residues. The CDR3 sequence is CASSPLRAYEKLFF. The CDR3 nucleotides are TGTGCCAGCTCACCACTCAGGGCGTACGAAAAACTGTTTTTT.

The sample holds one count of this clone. The CDR3 sequence is CASSNTPNEKLFF. CDR3 nucleotides: TGCGCCAGCAGCAACACCCCAAATGAAAAACTGTTTTTT. The chain links TRBV5-1 to TRBJ1-4, with D unresolved. Germline CDR1 is SGHRS and CDR2 is YFSETQ. Trimming removed 4 bases at V and 5 bases at J, with 9 bases between. The CDR3 is made up of 13 amino acids.

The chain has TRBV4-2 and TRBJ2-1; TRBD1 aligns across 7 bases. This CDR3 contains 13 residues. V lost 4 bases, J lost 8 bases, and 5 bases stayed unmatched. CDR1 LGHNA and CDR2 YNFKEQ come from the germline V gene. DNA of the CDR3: TGTGCCAGCAGCCCCCGGGACAGCCATGAGCAGTTCTTC. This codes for CASSPRDSHEQFF.

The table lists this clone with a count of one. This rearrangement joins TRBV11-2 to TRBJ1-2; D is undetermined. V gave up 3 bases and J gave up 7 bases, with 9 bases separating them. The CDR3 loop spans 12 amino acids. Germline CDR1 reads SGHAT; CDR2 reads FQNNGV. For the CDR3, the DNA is TGTGCCAGCAGCTTCCGAGGGTCTGGCTACACCTTC. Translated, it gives CASSFRGSGYTF.